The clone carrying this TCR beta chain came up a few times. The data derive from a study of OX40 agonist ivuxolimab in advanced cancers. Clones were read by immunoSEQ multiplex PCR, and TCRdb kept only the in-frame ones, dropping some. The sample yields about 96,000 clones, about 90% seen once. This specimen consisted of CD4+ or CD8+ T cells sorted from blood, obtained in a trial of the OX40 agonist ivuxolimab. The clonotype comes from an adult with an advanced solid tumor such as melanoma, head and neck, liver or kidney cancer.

CDR3: CASSLAAVTDTQYF. The CDR3 coding sequence is TGTGCCAGCAGCTTAGCAGCGGTCACAGATACGCAGTATTTT. The rearrangement joins TRBV7-2 to TRBJ2-3; TRBD2 is a possible D gene (5 bases). The CDR3 extends over 14 amino acids. V lost 0 bases and J 2 bases, leaving 6 bases between the germline ends. Germline loops: CDR1 SGHTA, CDR2 FQGNSA.